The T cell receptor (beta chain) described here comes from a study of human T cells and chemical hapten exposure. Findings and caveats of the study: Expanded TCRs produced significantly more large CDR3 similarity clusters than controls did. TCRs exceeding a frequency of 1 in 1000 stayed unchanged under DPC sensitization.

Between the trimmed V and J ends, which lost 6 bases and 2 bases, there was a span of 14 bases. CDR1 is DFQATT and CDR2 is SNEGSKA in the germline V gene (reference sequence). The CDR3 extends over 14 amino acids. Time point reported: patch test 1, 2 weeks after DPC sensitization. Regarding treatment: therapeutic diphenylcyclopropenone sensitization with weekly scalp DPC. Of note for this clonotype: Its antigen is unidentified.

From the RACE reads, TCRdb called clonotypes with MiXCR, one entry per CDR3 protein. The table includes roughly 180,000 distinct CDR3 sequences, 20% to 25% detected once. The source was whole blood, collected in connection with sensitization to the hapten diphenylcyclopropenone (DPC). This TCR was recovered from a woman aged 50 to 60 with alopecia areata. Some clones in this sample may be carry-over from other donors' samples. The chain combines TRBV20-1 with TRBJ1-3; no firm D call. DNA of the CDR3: TGCAGTGCAGAAAGGGAGGCTACTGGAAACACCATATATTTT. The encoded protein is CSAEREATGNTIYF.